The clone carrying this T cell receptor (beta chain) was observed many times. The sample comes from a study of T-cell reconstitution after alpha-beta-depleted transplantation in children. Germline V lookup: CDR1 SGHTS, CDR2 YDEGEE. CDR3 length equals 14 residues. V lost 1 base to trimming and J lost 2 bases, with 7 bases between them. The authors prepared the TCRbeta library with unique molecular identifiers. Each CDR3 protein is one row after TCRdb ran MiXCR on the PCR reads. The sample records 80,000 to 95,000 distinct CDR3 sequences, roughly 7.7% being singletons. Sequences were derived from PBMCs from the stem cell graft donor, sampled from the stem cell graft. The chain links TRBV5-8 to TRBJ2-4, with D possibly matching TRBD2 (5 bases). The TCR comes from a human donor who donated a stem cell graft to a child with congenital amegakaryocytic thrombocytopenia. The DNA for the CDR3 is TGTGCCAGCAGCTTGCGGGGATCCAAAAACATTCAGTACTTC. It specifies CASSLRGSKNIQYF.